The 3 T cell receptor beta chains reported below all come from one sample, sequenced in a study of cytomegalovirus exposure and HLA in healthy donors. Vbeta (60) and Jbeta (13) primers were used in the PCR. Assay used: immunoSEQ multiplex PCR; TCRdb lists only in-frame clones, some missing. The sample consists of under 200,000 clones, 70% to 80% of them appearing once. Sequences were obtained from PBMCs. These receptors were collected from a man aged 25 to 40 in good health and CMV-seronegative.

The V and J genes are TRBV6-6 and TRBJ1-5; D gene uncertain. Germline V gene lookup returns CDR1 MNHNY and CDR2 SVGAGI (reference sequence). This CDR3 spans 13 amino acids. V lost 11 bases to trimming and J lost 3 bases, with 14 bases between them. The DNA for the CDR3 is TGTGCCTCAATTGGGCAGAACAATCAGCCCCAGCATTTT. Its translation is CASIGQNNQPQHF.

This chain links TRBV19 with TRBJ2-1; the match to TRBD2 covers 9 bases. The CDR3 contains 16 residues. V lost 1 base to trimming and J lost 4 bases; unmatched junction nucleotides: 5. The germline CDR1 and CDR2 sequences are LNHDA and SQIVND (reference sequence). The CDR3 loop reads CASSIGSSGVYNEQFF. CDR3 nucleotides: TGTGCCAGTAGTATAGGTTCTAGCGGGGTATACAATGAGCAGTTCTTC. The variable domain in full, with the rest retrieved from reference TRBV19 and TRBJ2-1, is DGGITQSPKYLFRKEGQNVTLSCEQNLNHDAMYWYRQDPGQGLRLIYYSQIVNDFQKGDIAEGYSVSREKKESFPLTVTSAQKNPTAFYLCASSIGSSGVYNEQFFGPGTRLTVL.

V is TRBV7-9 and J is TRBJ2-5; possibly TRBD1 for D (5 bases). Trimming removed 2 bases at V and 7 bases at J, with 8 bases between. Germline V gene lookup returns CDR1 SEHNR and CDR2 FQNEAQ (reference sequence). The CDR3 has 12 residues. CDR3 bases: TGTGCCAGCAGCTTATTTCAGGGGACCCAGTACTTC. This encodes CASSLFQGTQYF.